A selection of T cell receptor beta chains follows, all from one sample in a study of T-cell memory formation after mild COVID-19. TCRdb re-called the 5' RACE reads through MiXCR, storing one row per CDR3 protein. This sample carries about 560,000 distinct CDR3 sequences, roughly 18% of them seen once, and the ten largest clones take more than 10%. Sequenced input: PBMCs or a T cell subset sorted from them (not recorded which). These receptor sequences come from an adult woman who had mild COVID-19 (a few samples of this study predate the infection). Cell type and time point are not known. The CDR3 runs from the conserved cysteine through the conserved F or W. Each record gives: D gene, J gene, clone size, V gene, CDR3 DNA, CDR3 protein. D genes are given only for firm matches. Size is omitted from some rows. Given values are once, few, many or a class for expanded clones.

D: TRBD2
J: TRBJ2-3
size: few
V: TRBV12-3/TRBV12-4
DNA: TGTGCCAGCAGTGCCCGACTAGCGGGAACAAGTACAGATACGCAGTATTTT
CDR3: CASSARLAGTSTDTQYF

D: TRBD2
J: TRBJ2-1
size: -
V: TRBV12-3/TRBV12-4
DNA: TGTGCCAGCAGTTTTTCCGCTAGCGGGGGAAAGCAGTTCTTC
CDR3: CASSFSASGGKQFF

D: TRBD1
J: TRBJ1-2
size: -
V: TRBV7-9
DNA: TGTGCCAGCAGCCCGGGACAGGGAGGGTATGGCTACACCTTC
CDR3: CASSPGQGGYGYTF

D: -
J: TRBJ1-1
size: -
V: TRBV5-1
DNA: TGCGCCAGCAGCTCCGGGACCCCTGGGGAGGAAGCTTTCTTT
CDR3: CASSSGTPGEEAFF

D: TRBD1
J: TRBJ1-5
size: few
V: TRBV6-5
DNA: TGTGCCAGCAGTCCAGGGGGGCATAGCAATCAGCCCCAGCATTTT
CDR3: CASSPGGHSNQPQHF

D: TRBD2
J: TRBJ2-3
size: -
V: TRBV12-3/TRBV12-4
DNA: TGTGCCAGCAGTTCCCGTCTAGCGGCTTTCACAGATACGCAGTATTTT
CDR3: CASSSRLAAFTDTQYF

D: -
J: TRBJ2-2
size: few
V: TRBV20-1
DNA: TGCAGTGCTAGACCTAGGCTAGCGAAGACCGGGGAGCTGTTTTTT
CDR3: CSARPRLAKTGELFF

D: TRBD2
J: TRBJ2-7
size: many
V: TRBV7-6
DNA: TGTGCCAGCAGCAACACCGGGACTAGCGCATACGAGCAGTACTTC
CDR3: CASSNTGTSAYEQYF

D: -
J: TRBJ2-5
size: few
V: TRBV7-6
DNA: TGTGCCAGCAGCATACACAGGGATCTCCAAGAGACCCAGTACTTC
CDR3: CASSIHRDLQETQYF

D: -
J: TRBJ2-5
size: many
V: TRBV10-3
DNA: TGTGCCATCAGCGTGGGACGGCAAGAGACCCAGTACTTC
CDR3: CAISVGRQETQYF

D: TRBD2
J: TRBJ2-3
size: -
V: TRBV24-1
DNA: TGTGCCACCAGTGATTTGCAAATCGCTAGCGGAAGCACAGATACGCAGTATTTT
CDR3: CATSDLQIASGSTDTQYF

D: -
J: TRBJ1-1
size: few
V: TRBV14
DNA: TGTGCCAGCAGCCAAGAGTCCTGGGTCGAAGCTTTCTTT
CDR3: CASSQESWVEAFF

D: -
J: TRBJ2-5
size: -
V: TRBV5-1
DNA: TGCGCCAGCAGCTCGCAGCCGGGGTACCAAGAGACCCAGTACTTC
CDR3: CASSSQPGYQETQYF

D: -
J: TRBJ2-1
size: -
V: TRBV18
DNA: TGTGCCAGCTCACCCAGGGGCCATGAGCAGTTCTTC
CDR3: CASSPRGHEQFF

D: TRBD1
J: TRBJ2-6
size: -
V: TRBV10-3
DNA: TGTGCCATCGGGACAGGGTCCCCTGGGGCCAACGTCCTGACTTTC
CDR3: CAIGTGSPGANVLTF

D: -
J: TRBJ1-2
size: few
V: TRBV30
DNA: TGTGCCCTAGAGAGGGTATCCAGACTTGGCTACACCTTC
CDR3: CALERVSRLGYTF

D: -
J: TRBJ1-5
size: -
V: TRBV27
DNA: TGTGCCAGCAGCCGCGTTAGTGGTTACAATCAGCCCCAGCATTTT
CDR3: CASSRVSGYNQPQHF

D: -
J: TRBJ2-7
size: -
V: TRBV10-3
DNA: TGTGCCACCGGGGGAACGGGGCGCTCCTACGAGCAGTACTTC
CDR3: CATGGTGRSYEQYF

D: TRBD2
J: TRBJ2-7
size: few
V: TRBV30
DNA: TGTGCCTGGAGAGAGACTAGCGGGGGGACCCTCTCCTACGAGCAGTACTTC
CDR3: CAWRETSGGTLSYEQYF

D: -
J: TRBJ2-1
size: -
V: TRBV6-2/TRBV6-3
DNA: TGTGCCACCACCAGAGTTCCCCACAATGAGCAGTTCTTC
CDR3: CATTRVPHNEQFF

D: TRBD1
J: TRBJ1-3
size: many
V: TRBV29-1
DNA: TGCAGCGCTGCCAGCGTGGGACAGGGAAACACCATATATTTT
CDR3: CSAASVGQGNTIYF

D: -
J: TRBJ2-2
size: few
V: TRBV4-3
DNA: TGCGCCAGCAGCCCGGAATACAGTCTCCTTGGGACCGGGGAGCTGTTTTTT
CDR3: CASSPEYSLLGTGELFF

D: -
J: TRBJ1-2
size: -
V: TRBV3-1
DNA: TGTGCCAGCAGCCAAGATGAGGGGGAGTATGGCTACACCTTC
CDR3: CASSQDEGEYGYTF

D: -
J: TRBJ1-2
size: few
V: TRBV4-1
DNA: TGCGCCAGCAGCCAAGTCAGGGAAGCTAACTATGGCTACACCTTC
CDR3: CASSQVREANYGYTF

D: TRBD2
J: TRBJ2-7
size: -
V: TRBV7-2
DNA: TGTGCCAGCAGCCCCCGGGTAGCGGGAGAGCAGTACTTC
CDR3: CASSPRVAGEQYF

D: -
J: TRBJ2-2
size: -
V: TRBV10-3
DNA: TGTGCCATCAGTGCCAGAGCGAGCGCGAACACCGGGGAGCTGTTTTTT
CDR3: CAISARASANTGELFF

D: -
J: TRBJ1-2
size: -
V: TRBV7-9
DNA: TGTGCCAGCATCCTGGACAGCTCCTATGGCTACACCTTC
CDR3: CASILDSSYGYTF

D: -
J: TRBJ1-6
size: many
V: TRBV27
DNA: TGTGCCAGCAGTTTATCGAGGAGTTCCGTCTATTCACCCCTCCACTTT
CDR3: CASSLSRSSVYSPLHF

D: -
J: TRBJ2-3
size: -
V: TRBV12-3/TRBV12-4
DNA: TGTGCCAGCAGTTTCCCCTGGTCGGGGACAGATACGCAGTATTTT
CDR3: CASSFPWSGTDTQYF

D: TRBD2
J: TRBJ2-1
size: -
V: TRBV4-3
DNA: TGCGCCAGCAGCCACAACTCCCTCGGACTAGCGGGAGTTAATGAGCAGTTCTTC
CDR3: CASSHNSLGLAGVNEQFF

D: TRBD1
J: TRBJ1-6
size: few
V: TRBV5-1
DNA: TGCGCCAGCAGCGAGGGACAGGGAAATTCACCCCTCCACTTT
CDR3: CASSEGQGNSPLHF

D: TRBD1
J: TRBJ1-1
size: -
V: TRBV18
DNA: TGTGCCAGCTCACCAAGACAGGGTAGGGACACTGAAGCTTTCTTT
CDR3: CASSPRQGRDTEAFF

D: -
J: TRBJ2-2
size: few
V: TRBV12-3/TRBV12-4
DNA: TGTGCCAGCACCTTAAGGGGGATTGGAACCGGGGAGCTGTTTTTT
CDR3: CASTLRGIGTGELFF

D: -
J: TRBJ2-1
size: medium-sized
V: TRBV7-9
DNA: TGTGCCAGCAGCCCGGGACTGGCTAGGAATGAGCAGTTCTTC
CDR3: CASSPGLARNEQFF

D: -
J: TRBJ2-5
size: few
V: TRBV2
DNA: TGTGCCAGCCAGGGAGAAGAGACCCAGTACTTC
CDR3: CASQGEETQYF

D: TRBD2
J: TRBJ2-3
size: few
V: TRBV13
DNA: TGTGCCAGCAGTCTCGGTAGCGGGAGTCATATAACAGATACGCAGTATTTT
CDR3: CASSLGSGSHITDTQYF

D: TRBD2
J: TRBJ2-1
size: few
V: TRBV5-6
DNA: TGTGCCAGCAGCACAGCGGGGTTAGGATTGAATGAGCAGTTCTTC
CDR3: CASSTAGLGLNEQFF

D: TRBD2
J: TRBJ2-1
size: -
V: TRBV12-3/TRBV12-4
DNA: TGTGCCAGCACCCTTCCGGGGGGCTCCTACAATGAGCAGTTCTTC
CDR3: CASTLPGGSYNEQFF

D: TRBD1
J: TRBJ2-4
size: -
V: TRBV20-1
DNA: TGCAGTGCTATCGGACAGGGCCGCCTTTCCAAAAACATTCAGTACTTC
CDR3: CSAIGQGRLSKNIQYF

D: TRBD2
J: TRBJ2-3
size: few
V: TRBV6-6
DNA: TGTGCCAGCAGTCTACGAAGGACTAGCGCAGATACGCAGTATTTT
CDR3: CASSLRRTSADTQYF

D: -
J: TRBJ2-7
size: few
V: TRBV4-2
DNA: TGTGCCAGCAGCGAGGCTGCCGAGCAGTACTTC
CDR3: CASSEAAEQYF

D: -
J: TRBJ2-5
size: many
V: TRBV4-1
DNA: TGCGCCAGCAGCCAAGATTCGATGGGGCCGTTCCAAGAGACCCAGTACTTC
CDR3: CASSQDSMGPFQETQYF

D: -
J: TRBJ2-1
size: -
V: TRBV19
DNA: TGTGCCAGTAGTATAATCCTGGAGTATGAGCAGTTCTTC
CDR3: CASSIILEYEQFF

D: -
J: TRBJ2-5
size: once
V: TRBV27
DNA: TGTGCCAGCAGTTTGGCTACAGGGTTAGAGACCCAGTACTTC
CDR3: CASSLATGLETQYF

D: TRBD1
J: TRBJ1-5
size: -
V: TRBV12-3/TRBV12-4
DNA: TGTGCCAGCAGTTCAGGGGGGTCCCGTGGTGCGACCCAGCATTTT
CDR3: CASSSGGSRGATQHF